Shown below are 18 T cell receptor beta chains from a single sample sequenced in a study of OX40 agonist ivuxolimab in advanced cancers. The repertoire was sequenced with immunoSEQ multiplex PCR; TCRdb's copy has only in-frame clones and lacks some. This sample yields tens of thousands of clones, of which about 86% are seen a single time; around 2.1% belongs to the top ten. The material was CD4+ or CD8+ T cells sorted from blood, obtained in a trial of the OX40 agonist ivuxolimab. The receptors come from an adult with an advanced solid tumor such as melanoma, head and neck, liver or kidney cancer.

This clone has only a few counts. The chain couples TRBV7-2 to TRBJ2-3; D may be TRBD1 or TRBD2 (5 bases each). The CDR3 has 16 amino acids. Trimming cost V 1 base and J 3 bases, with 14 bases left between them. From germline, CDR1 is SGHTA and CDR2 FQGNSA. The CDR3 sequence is CASSLDRGPWTDTQYF. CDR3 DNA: TGTGCCAGCAGCTTAGACCGGGGCCCATGGACAGATACGCAGTATTTT.

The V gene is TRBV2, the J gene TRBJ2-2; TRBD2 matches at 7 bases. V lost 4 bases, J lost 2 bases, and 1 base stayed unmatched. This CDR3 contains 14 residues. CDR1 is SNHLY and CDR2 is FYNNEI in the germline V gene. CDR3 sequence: CASSASGNTGELFF. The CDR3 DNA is TGTGCCAGCAGTGCTAGCGGTAACACCGGGGAGCTGTTTTTT.

The CDR3 nucleotides are TGTGCCAGCAGCTTAGATGGAGGGACATACAATGAGCAGTTCTTC. Translated: CASSLDGGTYNEQFF. The chain combines TRBV11-2 with TRBJ2-1; D may correspond to TRBD1 or TRBD2 (6 bases each). V was cut by 0 bases and J by 4 bases, with 10 bases left in between. CDR1 is SGHAT and CDR2 is FQNNGV in the germline V gene. The CDR3 is 15 amino acids.

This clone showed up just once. CDR3 nucleotide sequence: TGTGCCAGCAGTGGACAGGCTCGTGAGCAGTTCTTC. It specifies CASSGQAREQFF. The genes are TRBV6-1 and TRBJ2-1; possible D gene TRBD1, 6 bases. The CDR3 has 12 residues. Trimming took 4 bases from V and 9 from J, leaving 10 bases between them. Germline lookup yields CDR1 MNHNS and CDR2 SASEGT.

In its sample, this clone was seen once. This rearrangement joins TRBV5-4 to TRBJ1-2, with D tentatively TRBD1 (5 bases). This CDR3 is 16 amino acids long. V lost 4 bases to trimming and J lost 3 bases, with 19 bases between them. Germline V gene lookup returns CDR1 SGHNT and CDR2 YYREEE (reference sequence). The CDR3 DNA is TGTGCCAGCAGCCTAATGTCAGGGTGGGGGTACTATGGCTACACCTTC. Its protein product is CASSLMSGWGYYGYTF. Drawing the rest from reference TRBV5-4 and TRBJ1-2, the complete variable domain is ETGVTQSPTHLIKTRGQQVTLRCSSQSGHNTVSWYQQALGQGPQFIFQYYREEENGRGNFPPRFSGLQFPNYSSELNVNALELDDSALYLCASSLMSGWGYYGYTFGSGTRLTVV.

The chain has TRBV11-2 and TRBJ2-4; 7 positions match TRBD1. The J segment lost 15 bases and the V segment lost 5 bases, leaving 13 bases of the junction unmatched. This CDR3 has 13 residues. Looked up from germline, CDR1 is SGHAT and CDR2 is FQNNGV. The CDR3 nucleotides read TGTGCCAGCAGCGCTCTCCGGGACAGTTATTTGTACTTC. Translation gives CASSALRDSYLYF.

This chain's CDR3 is CASSLEPSTGELFF. The CDR3 DNA sequence: TGTGCCAGCAGCTTAGAACCCTCTACCGGGGAGCTGTTTTTT. This chain connects TRBV11-2 to TRBJ2-2; no definite D call. V shed 0 bases and J shed 5 bases, with 7 bases lying between them. This CDR3 is 14 amino acids long. Germline CDR1 SGHAT, CDR2 FQNNGV.

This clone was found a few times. The CDR3, as DNA: TGTGCCAGCAGCTTAGGACAGGTTCTCCCCAGGGGAAATGAAAAACTGTTTTTT. This codes for CASSLGQVLPRGNEKLFF. This chain connects TRBV5-6 to TRBJ1-4; TRBD1 matches 7 bases. This CDR3 is built from 18 residues. V lost 2 bases and J lost 5; bases outside the gene matches: 15. The germline CDR1 and CDR2 sequences are SGHDT and YYEEEE.

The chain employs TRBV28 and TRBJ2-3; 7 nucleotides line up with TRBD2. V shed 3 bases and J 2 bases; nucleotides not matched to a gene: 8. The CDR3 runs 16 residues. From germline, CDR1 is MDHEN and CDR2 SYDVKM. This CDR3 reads CASSFAASGFTDTQYF. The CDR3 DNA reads TGTGCCAGCAGTTTTGCCGCTAGCGGCTTCACAGATACGCAGTATTTT.

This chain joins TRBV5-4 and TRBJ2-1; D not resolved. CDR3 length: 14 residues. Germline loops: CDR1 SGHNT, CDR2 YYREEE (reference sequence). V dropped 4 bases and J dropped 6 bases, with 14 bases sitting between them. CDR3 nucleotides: TGTGCCAGCAGCCCTCTAGGTAGCCGCAATGAGCAGTTCTTC. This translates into CASSPLGSRNEQFF.

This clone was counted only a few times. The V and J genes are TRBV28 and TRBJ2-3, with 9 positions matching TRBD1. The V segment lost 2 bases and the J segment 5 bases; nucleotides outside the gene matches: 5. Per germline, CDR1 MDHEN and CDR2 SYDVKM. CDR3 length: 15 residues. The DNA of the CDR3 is TGTGCCAGCAGTTTAGGGGACAGGGATTTAGATACGCAGTATTTT. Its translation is CASSLGDRDLDTQYF. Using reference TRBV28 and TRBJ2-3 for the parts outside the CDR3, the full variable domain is DVKVTQSSRYLVKRTGEKVFLECVQDMDHENMFWYRQDPGLGLRLIYFSYDVKMKEKGDIPEGYSVSREKKERFSLILESASTNQTSMYLCASSLGDRDLDTQYFGPGTRLTVL.

The CDR3 DNA reads TGTGCCAGCAGTTTAGGTACTAGCGGGGGCCGGAAGACCCAGTACTTC. The encoded protein is CASSLGTSGGRKTQYF. The chain uses TRBV28 and TRBJ2-5; 11 nucleotides align to TRBD2. V gave up 2 bases and J gave up 6 bases; unmatched junction bases: 8. CDR1 is MDHEN, CDR2 SYDVKM, per germline. The CDR3 sequence is 16 residues long.

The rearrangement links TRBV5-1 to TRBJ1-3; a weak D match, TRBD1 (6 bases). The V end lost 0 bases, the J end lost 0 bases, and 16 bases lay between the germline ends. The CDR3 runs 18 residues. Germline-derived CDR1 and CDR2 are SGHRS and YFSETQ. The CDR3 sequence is CASSLEPTGTFSGNTIYF. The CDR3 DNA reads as TGCGCCAGCAGCTTGGAACCGACAGGAACCTTCTCTGGAAACACCATATATTTT.

CDR3 region: CASSRDRGSMGGYTF. CDR3 sequence (DNA): TGTGCCAGCAGCCGGGACAGGGGAAGTATGGGTGGCTACACCTTC. The chain links TRBV6-5 to TRBJ1-2; 10 nucleotides align to TRBD1. Germline V gene sequence: CDR1 MNHEY, CDR2 SVGAGI. The CDR3 covers 15 residues. V lost 6 bases to trimming and J lost 7 bases; unmatched junction nucleotides: 11.

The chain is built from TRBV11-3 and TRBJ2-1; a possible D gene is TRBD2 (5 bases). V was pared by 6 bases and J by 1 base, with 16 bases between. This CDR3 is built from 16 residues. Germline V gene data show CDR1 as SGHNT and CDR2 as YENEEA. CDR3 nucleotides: TGTGCCAGCAGTGTGGGCGTCCGGGGTTCCTACAATGAGCAGTTCTTC. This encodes CASSVGVRGSYNEQFF.

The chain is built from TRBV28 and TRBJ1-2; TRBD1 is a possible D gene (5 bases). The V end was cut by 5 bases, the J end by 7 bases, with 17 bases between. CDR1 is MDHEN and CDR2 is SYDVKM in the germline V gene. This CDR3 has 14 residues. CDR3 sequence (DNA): TGTGCCAGCAGTCGACTTCAAGTAGGGGTTGGCTACACCTTC. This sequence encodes CASSRLQVGVGYTF.

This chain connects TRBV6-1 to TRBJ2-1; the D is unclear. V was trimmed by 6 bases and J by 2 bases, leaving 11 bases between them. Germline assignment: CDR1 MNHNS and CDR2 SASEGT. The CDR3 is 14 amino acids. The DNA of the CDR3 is TGTGCCAGCAGGGCGGATCCTACCTACAATGAGCAGTTCTTC. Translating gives CASRADPTYNEQFF.

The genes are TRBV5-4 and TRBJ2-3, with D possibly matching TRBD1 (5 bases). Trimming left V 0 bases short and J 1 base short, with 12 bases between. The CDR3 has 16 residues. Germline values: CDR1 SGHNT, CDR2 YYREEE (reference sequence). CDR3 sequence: CASSLGGVGRTDTQYF. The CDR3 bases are TGTGCCAGCAGCTTGGGAGGTGTGGGGCGCACAGATACGCAGTATTTT.